The 32 T cell receptor beta chains given below trace back to one sample, sequenced in a study of T cell responses to AZD1222 COVID-19 vaccine. The method was immunoSEQ multiplex PCR; TCRdb's version includes in-frame clones alone and lacks a portion of them. The sample contains about 96,000 clones, roughly 90% of which appear only once. The source was peripheral blood, collected on day 0 of AZD1222 vaccination. These receptors were taken from an adult in good health.

In DNA, the CDR3 is TGCGCCAGCAGCCTCCGGGTCGAAGACACCGGGGAGCTGTTTTTT. The encoded protein is CASSLRVEDTGELFF. The chain uses TRBV4-3 and TRBJ2-2; D not certain. Between the trimmed V and J ends, which lost 4 bases and 3 bases, there was a span of 12 bases. Germline CDR1 is LGHNA and CDR2 is YSLEER. The CDR3 consists of 15 residues.

This clone was observed once. The chain couples TRBV30 to TRBJ2-1, with TRBD1 matching 9 bases. The V segment lost 4 bases and the J segment 2 bases; nucleotides outside the gene matches: 9. The CDR3 is 16 amino acids. The germline CDR1 and CDR2 sequences are GTSNPN and SVGIG (reference sequence). CDR3 amino acids: CAWNSGGTGTYNEQFF. Here the CDR3 DNA reads TGTGCCTGGAACTCCGGGGGGACAGGGACCTACAATGAGCAGTTCTTC. The full variable domain, its missing parts supplied by reference TRBV30 and TRBJ2-1, is SQTIHQWPATLVQPVGSPLSLECTVEGTSNPNLYWYRQAAGRGLQLLFYSVGIGQISSEVPQNLSASRPQDRQFILSSKKLLLSDSGFYLCAWNSGGTGTYNEQFFGPGTRLTVL.

This chain joins TRBV4-3 and TRBJ2-7, with 12 nucleotides matching TRBD2. Losses at the gene ends were 0 bases for V and 2 bases for J; bases not matched to a gene: 5. Germline-derived CDR1 and CDR2 are LGHNA and YSLEER. The CDR3 is 17 residues long. CDR3 sequence: CASSQDRTSGIPYEQYF. The CDR3 DNA reads as TGCGCCAGCAGCCAAGATAGGACTAGCGGGATTCCCTACGAGCAGTACTTC.

This chain uses TRBV30 with TRBJ2-3, with D possibly being TRBD2 (6 bases). The CDR3 runs to 16 residues. The germline gives CDR1 GTSNPN, CDR2 SVGIG (reference sequence). V shed 1 base and J shed 2 bases, with 16 bases lying between them. The CDR3 DNA reads as TGTGCCTGGAGTGATCCGGTGAGCGGGTACACAGATACGCAGTATTTT. As protein: CAWSDPVSGYTDTQYF.

A word on this clone: This same CDR3 is encoded by further DNA sequences in the sample. The V and J genes are TRBV6-2 or TRBV6-3 and TRBJ2-5; the match to TRBD1 covers 9 bases. The CDR3 length is 13 residues. J lost 5 bases, V lost 5 bases, and 3 bases had no gene match. Germline values: CDR1 MNHEY, CDR2 SVGEGT. In DNA, the CDR3 is TGTGCCAGCAGTCGCGGACAGGGGGAGACCCAGTACTTC. Residues: CASSRGQGETQYF.

J is TRBJ2-5 and V is TRBV7-3; D is possibly TRBD1 (5 bases). V dropped 2 bases and J dropped 3 bases, with 13 bases sitting between them. CDR3 length equals 15 residues. The germline CDR1 and CDR2 sequences are SGHTA and FQGTGA. As DNA, the CDR3 is TGTGCCAGCAGCTTAGGGGCCGGCAGTAAAGAGACCCAGTACTTC. Its protein product is CASSLGAGSKETQYF.

V gene TRBV2 combines with J gene TRBJ1-4; D gene unclear. Between the trimmed V and J ends, which lost 6 bases and 7 bases, there was a span of 12 bases. The CDR3 totals 13 residues. Germline CDR1 and CDR2: SNHLY and FYNNEI. CDR3 in DNA: TGTGCCAGCAGACAAATAGCGAGTGAAAAACTGTTTTTT. It specifies CASRQIASEKLFF.

This chain uses TRBV28 with TRBJ2-7, with 8 bases aligning to TRBD2. The V gene's germline CDR1 is MDHEN and CDR2 SYDVKM. This CDR3 has 14 residues. Trimming removed 9 bases from V and 2 bases from J; junction bases left unmatched: 9. The CDR3 sequence is CASLEVAGTYEQYF. The CDR3 coding sequence is TGTGCCAGTTTAGAAGTAGCGGGAACCTACGAGCAGTACTTC.

This clone was counted a single time. The rearrangement uses TRBV19 and TRBJ1-5; D ambiguous. Germline loops: CDR1 LNHDA, CDR2 SQIVND (reference sequence). This CDR3 region has 10 residues. This CDR3 is CAGSRQPQHF. The CDR3 DNA is TGTGCGGGGTCAAGGCAGCCCCAGCATTTT.

The chain uses TRBV7-2 and TRBJ1-4; TRBD1 is a possible D gene (6 bases). V was clipped by 1 base and J by 7 bases, with 10 bases between them. Germline assignment: CDR1 SGHTA and CDR2 FQGNSA. The CDR3 length is 14 residues. CDR3 DNA: TGTGCCAGCAGCTTAGTGGGGACAAGTGAAAAACTGTTTTTT. Its protein is CASSLVGTSEKLFF.

The J gene is TRBJ2-7, the V gene TRBV7-2; TRBD1 is a possible D gene (5 bases). There are 13 residues in the CDR3. The germline V and J ends were trimmed by 4 bases and 3 bases, with 10 bases remaining between them. From germline, CDR1 is SGHTA and CDR2 FQGNSA. The CDR3 protein is CASSSPDSYEQYF. CDR3 sequence (DNA): TGTGCCAGCAGCTCCCCAGACAGCTACGAGCAGTACTTC.

The chain couples TRBV9 to TRBJ2-7, with 9 bases lining up with TRBD2. V dropped 1 base and J dropped 4; count of bases not matched to a gene: 15. This CDR3 is 18 amino acids long. In germline, CDR1 is SGDLS, CDR2 YYNGEE. The CDR3 region is CASSVSPPAGGTFYEQYF. In DNA form, the CDR3 reads TGTGCCAGCAGCGTAAGCCCCCCAGCGGGAGGTACCTTTTACGAGCAGTACTTC. Complete variable domain (other parts from reference TRBV9 and TRBJ2-7): DSGVTQTPKHLITATGQRVTLRCSPRSGDLSVYWYQQSLDQGLQFLIQYYNGEERAKGNILERFSAQQFPDLHSELNLSSLELGDSALYFCASSVSPPAGGTFYEQYFGPGTRLTVT.

This clone was observed a single time. The rearrangement uses TRBV2 and TRBJ1-1; no definite D call. The V end lost 3 bases, the J end lost 4 bases, and 12 bases lay between the germline ends. The germline V gene has CDR1 SNHLY and CDR2 FYNNEI. The CDR3 is made up of 14 amino acids. As DNA, the CDR3 is TGTGCCAGCAGTGACAGATACGGGAGCACTGAAGCTTTCTTT. Translation gives CASSDRYGSTEAFF.

The chain combines TRBV18 with TRBJ2-3; D call uncertain. From germline, CDR1 is KGHSH and CDR2 LQKENI. There are 13 residues in the CDR3. Between the trimmed V and J ends, which lost 6 bases and 0 bases, there was a span of 7 bases. CDR3 loop: CASSYGSTDTQYF. The CDR3 DNA reads as TGTGCCAGCTCGTATGGGAGCACAGATACGCAGTATTTT.

The chain joins TRBV19 to TRBJ1-4; 9 nucleotides agree with TRBD1. This CDR3 has 16 residues. Trimming at V came to 9 bases and at J to 8 bases, leaving 16 bases not matched to a gene. Per the germline V gene, CDR1 is LNHDA and CDR2 is SQIVND (reference sequence). CDR3 nucleotides: TGTGCCAGCTCCGGGACAGGGTATGAGTGGGACGAAAAACTGTTTTTT. This sequence encodes CASSGTGYEWDEKLFF.

V and J are TRBV6-2 or TRBV6-3 and TRBJ2-7; 12 bases align to TRBD2. Germline V lookup: CDR1 MNHEY, CDR2 SVGEGT. Trimming took 0 bases from V and 1 from J; bases not matched to a gene: 1. The CDR3 sequence is 16 residues long. CDR3 sequence (DNA): TGTGCCAGCAGTTACTCCGGGACTAGCGGGTCCTACGAGCAGTACTTC. Translated, it gives CASSYSGTSGSYEQYF.

This clone was seen once. The rearrangement joins TRBV3-1 (or the pseudogene TRBV3-2) to TRBJ2-3, with 12 bases identical to TRBD2. Looked up from germline, CDR1 is LGHDT and CDR2 is YNNKEL (reference sequence). CDR3 length equals 16 residues. J lost 6 bases, V lost 1 base, and 5 bases had no gene match. CDR3 region: CASSQVLAGGSDTQYF. CDR3 DNA sequence: TGTGCCAGCAGCCAAGTGCTAGCGGGAGGGTCGGATACGCAGTATTTT.

The chain combines TRBV5-4 with TRBJ2-7; unclear D gene. CDR1 SGHNT and CDR2 YYREEE come from the germline V gene (reference sequence). V was shortened by 4 bases and J by 6 bases, with 14 bases between the two germline ends. CDR3 length equals 13 residues. The CDR3 DNA sequence: TGTGCCAGCAGCCCAGGATGGCTTGGCGAGCAGTACTTC. Amino acid sequence: CASSPGWLGEQYF.

V gene TRBV5-1 combines with J gene TRBJ1-2; 7 nucleotides line up with TRBD1. The V segment lost 0 bases and the J segment 8 bases; nucleotides outside the gene matches: 4. The CDR3 is made up of 13 amino acids. Per the germline V gene, CDR1 is SGHRS and CDR2 is YFSETQ. The CDR3 loop is CASSLGTGEGYTF. The CDR3, as DNA: TGCGCCAGCAGCTTGGGGACAGGAGAGGGCTACACCTTC.

The genes are TRBV18 and TRBJ2-5; a weak D match, TRBD2 (6 bases). V gave up 3 bases and J gave up 4 bases, with 9 bases separating them. The CDR3 spans 13 residues. Germline V gives CDR1 KGHSH, CDR2 LQKENI. CDR3 bases: TGTGCCAGCTCACCCCGGGACTTAGAGACCCAGTACTTC. This encodes CASSPRDLETQYF.

The chain is built from TRBV4-3 and TRBJ2-7; D is uncertain. The CDR3 length is 13 residues. Trimming removed 0 bases at V and 3 bases at J, with 6 bases between. Germline lookup yields CDR1 LGHNA and CDR2 YSLEER. CDR3 nucleotides: TGCGCCAGCAGCCAAGAGCGCATCTACGAGCAGTACTTC. It is translated as CASSQERIYEQYF.

This chain links TRBV19 with TRBJ1-4; TRBD1 might be the D (5 bases). Germline values: CDR1 LNHDA, CDR2 SQIVND (reference sequence). Trimming removed 9 bases at V and 0 bases at J, with 17 bases between. The CDR3 has 16 amino acids. CDR3 sequence (DNA): TGTGCCAGGAGGGTTGGGGGGTTAACAACTAATGAAAAACTGTTTTTT. It translates to CARRVGGLTTNEKLFF. The full variable domain, in which reference TRBV19 and TRBJ1-4 provide the parts outside the CDR3, is DGGITQSPKYLFRKEGQNVTLSCEQNLNHDAMYWYRQDPGQGLRLIYYSQIVNDFQKGDIAEGYSVSREKKESFPLTVTSAQKNPTAFYLCARRVGGLTTNEKLFFGSGTQLSVL.

This rearrangement joins TRBV18 to TRBJ1-5, with D tentatively TRBD1 (5 bases). The V and J ends lost 2 bases and 9 bases respectively, with 26 bases between them. Germline lookup yields CDR1 KGHSH and CDR2 LQKENI. The CDR3 covers 18 residues. CDR3 in DNA: TGTGCCAGCTCACCAGCGAACAGGTTCCCCAGCGGGGCATCGCCCCAGCATTTT. Amino acid sequence: CASSPANRFPSGASPQHF.

V and J are TRBV5-1 and TRBJ2-2; D possibly corresponds to TRBD1 (5 bases). Trimming shortened V by 2 bases and J by 0 bases, and 8 bases separated the two germline ends. Germline V gene data show CDR1 as SGHRS and CDR2 as YFSETQ. The CDR3 length is 15 residues. CDR3 nucleotides: TGCGCCAGCAGCTTTGGACACACGAACACCGGGGAGCTGTTTTTT. Protein: CASSFGHTNTGELFF.

CDR3 nucleotide sequence: TGTGCTAGTGGTTTGGTAAACGGACAGGGTGAAGCTTTCTTT. Its translation is CASGLVNGQGEAFF. The chain carries TRBV12-5 and TRBJ1-1, with 8 bases fitting TRBD1. This CDR3 region has 14 residues. The germline gives CDR1 LGHNT, CDR2 FRNRAP. The V and J ends lost 0 bases and 7 bases, in that order; junction bases with no gene match: 4. The full variable domain, in which reference TRBV12-5 and TRBJ1-1 provide the parts outside the CDR3, is DARVTQTPRHKVTEMGQEVTMRCQPILGHNTVFWYRQTMMQGLELLAYFRNRAPLDDSGMPKDRFSAEMPDATLATLKIQPSEPRDSAVYFCASGLVNGQGEAFFGQGTRLTVV.

The rearrangement uses TRBV11-1 and TRBJ2-1; 9 nucleotides line up with TRBD1. V lost 5 bases, J lost 8 bases, and 10 bases stayed unmatched. CDR1 SGHAT and CDR2 FQDESV come from the germline V gene (reference sequence). This CDR3 spans 15 amino acids. DNA of the CDR3: TGTGCCAGCAGCGGTGGGACAGGGTTTGGGGATGAGCAGTTCTTC. This codes for CASSGGTGFGDEQFF.

The V call is TRBV12-5, the J call TRBJ2-7, with a possible D match to TRBD1 (5 bases). V was pared by 6 bases and J by 6 bases, with 15 bases between. The CDR3 covers 13 residues. Germline CDR1 LGHNT, CDR2 FRNRAP. This chain's CDR3 is CASGLQVGGEQYF. The CDR3 nucleotides read TGTGCTAGTGGCTTACAGGTGGGCGGCGAGCAGTACTTC.

The chain has TRBV28 and TRBJ2-7; the match to TRBD2 covers 7 bases. The germline V gene encodes CDR1 MDHEN and CDR2 SYDVKM. This CDR3 spans 19 amino acids. V dropped 4 bases and J dropped 2; count of bases not matched to a gene: 20. For the CDR3, the DNA is TGTGCCAGCAGTTCTCCCGGTGGGCAGGCCGGGACTAACACCTACGAGCAGTACTTC. This gives the protein CASSSPGGQAGTNTYEQYF.

The chain combines TRBV15 with TRBJ2-3, with D perhaps TRBD1 (6 bases). The CDR3 sequence is 13 residues long. Trimming pared 3 bases from V and 5 bases from J, leaving 9 bases between. CDR1 and CDR2 (germline): LNHNV, YYDKDF (reference sequence). The DNA for the CDR3 is TGTGCCACCAGCAGCGACAGGTTAGATACGCAGTATTTT. Translated: CATSSDRLDTQYF.

The DNA of the CDR3 is TGTGCCACCAGCAGACCAACCGGGACAGGGTTCGGCGGGGAGCTGTTTTTT. This codes for CATSRPTGTGFGGELFF. The chain joins TRBV15 to TRBJ2-2, with 9 bases identical to TRBD1. The CDR3 loop spans 17 amino acids. Per germline, CDR1 LNHNV and CDR2 YYDKDF (reference sequence). Trimming cost V 2 bases and J 7 bases; bases outside gene matches: 11.

This clone was picked up a small number of times. The chain employs TRBV7-2 and TRBJ2-1, with 8 bases matching TRBD1. This CDR3 is built from 15 residues. Trimming at V came to 4 bases and at J to 6 bases, leaving 8 bases not matched to a gene. Germline CDR1 is SGHTA and CDR2 is FQGNSA. In nucleotides, the CDR3 is TGTGCCAGCAGCTCCTCGGGACAGGTGGTCAATGAGCAGTTCTTC. Translation gives CASSSSGQVVNEQFF.

V is TRBV4-2 and J is TRBJ2-7; D unclear. Trimming stripped 4 bases from V and 2 bases from J, with 12 bases between. Looked up from germline, CDR1 is LGHNA and CDR2 is YNFKEQ. The CDR3 totals 14 residues. The CDR3: CASSRLGPAYEQYF. CDR3 nucleotide sequence: TGTGCCAGCAGCCGGCTCGGACCCGCCTACGAGCAGTACTTC.